This T cell receptor (beta chain) was recovered during a study of response to subunit inactivated influenza vaccine. TCRdb itself ran the RT-PCR reads through MiXCR, one entry per CDR3 protein. This table has 700,000 to 900,000 distinct CDR3 sequences, less than 25% appearing once. A remark on this clonotype: Its antigen is unknown.

Regarding the study as a whole: The authors offered the suggestion that each seasonal influenza vaccination recruits few new T cells.

Here the sequenced sample was PBMCs from blood, taken roughly 5 days after vaccination. This clonotype was obtained from a man aged 50-59 years who received an inactivated influenza vaccine.

DNA of the CDR3: TGCAGTGCCCCCTCTAGCGGGTGGTACAATGAGCAGTTCTTC. Translated, it gives CSAPSSGWYNEQFF. The J gene is TRBJ2-1, the V gene TRBV20-1; TRBD2 aligns across 8 bases. The germline V gene encodes CDR1 DFQATT and CDR2 SNEGSKA (reference sequence). V was pared by 6 bases and J by 4 bases, with 8 bases of the junction left unmatched. The CDR3 consists of 14 residues.